Below, 15 T cell receptor beta chains from the same sample are listed, as sequenced in a study of blood T cell repertoires in COVID-19. Assay used: immunoSEQ multiplex PCR; TCRdb lists only in-frame clones, some missing. Found here are just over 80,000 clones, 81% of them singletons; the top ten hold around 40%. The sample was peripheral blood. These receptor sequences come from a man at least 80 years old with acute or convalescent COVID-19.

In the case of this clone: The same CDR3 can be traced to other DNA sequences in this sample. The V call is TRBV10-3, the J call TRBJ2-7; TRBD2 agrees at 7 bases. CDR3 length equals 15 residues. V lost 0 bases to trimming and J lost 2 bases; unmatched junction nucleotides: 4. CDR1 ENHRY and CDR2 SYGVKD come from the germline V gene. CDR3 protein: CAISESTSPTYEQYF. The CDR3 coding sequence is TGTGCCATCAGTGAGTCGACTAGCCCAACCTACGAGCAGTACTTC.

This clone was seen a handful of times. The rearrangement links TRBV15 to TRBJ1-2; D may be TRBD1 (5 bases). The CDR3 spans 12 residues. Germline V CDR1 and CDR2: LNHNV, YYDKDF (reference sequence). V dropped 1 base and J dropped 8 bases, with 8 bases sitting between them. CDR3 sequence reads: CATSRAGYGYTF. The CDR3, as DNA: TGTGCCACCAGCAGAGCAGGGTACGGCTACACCTTC.

This clone was seen more than once but under ten times. This chain links TRBV28 with TRBJ2-2, with D possibly being TRBD2 (5 bases). The CDR3 loop spans 16 amino acids. The V end lost 0 bases, the J end lost 0 bases, and 8 bases lay between the germline ends. CDR1 is MDHEN and CDR2 is SYDVKM in the germline V gene. The CDR3 spells CASSLWRAPNTGELFF. The CDR3 DNA sequence: TGTGCCAGCAGTTTATGGAGGGCCCCGAACACCGGGGAGCTGTTTTTT.

This chain connects TRBV28 to TRBJ2-1; a weak D match, TRBD1 (6 bases). V was pared by 4 bases and J by 1 base, with 11 bases between. The CDR3 covers 15 residues. CDR1 and CDR2 from the germline V gene are MDHEN and SYDVKM. CDR3 sequence: CASSSGTNSYNEQFF. The CDR3 DNA sequence: TGTGCCAGCAGTTCCGGGACAAATTCCTACAATGAGCAGTTCTTC.

The gene calls are TRBV21-1 and TRBJ1-5; the DNA was not used to check the table's D call, TRBD1. TRBV21-1 represents a pseudogene. There are 14 residues in the CDR3. Written as DNA, the CDR3 is TGTGCCAGCAGCAAATGTACAGGAGATCAGCCCCAGCATTTT. It translates to CASSKCTGDQPQHF.

This chain connects TRBV2 to TRBJ2-7; a weak D match, TRBD1 (5 bases). Germline V lookup: CDR1 SNHLY, CDR2 FYNNEI. Trimming cost V 3 bases and J 4 bases, with 13 bases left between them. There are 14 residues in the CDR3. The CDR3 here is CASSDQGWVYEQYF. In DNA, the CDR3 is TGTGCCAGCAGTGATCAGGGATGGGTTTACGAGCAGTACTTC.

This rearrangement joins TRBV4-2 to TRBJ1-5, with D unresolved. Trimming cost V 0 bases and J 3 bases, with 3 bases left between them. This CDR3 spans 13 amino acids. From germline, CDR1 is LGHNA and CDR2 YNFKEQ. The CDR3 region is CASSQDNNQPQHF. The CDR3 DNA follows: TGTGCCAGCAGCCAAGACAACAATCAGCCCCAGCATTTT.

The chain is built from TRBV6-5 and TRBJ2-5; 7 nucleotides agree with TRBD2. Looked up from germline, CDR1 is MNHEY and CDR2 is SVGAGI. This CDR3 has 13 residues. The junction had 3 bases not matched to a gene; V was cut back by 6 bases and J by 2 bases. The CDR3 is CASSLGLQETQYF. CDR3 nucleotide sequence: TGTGCCAGCAGCCTGGGACTACAAGAGACCCAGTACTTC.

The rearrangement links TRBV2 to TRBJ2-4, with TRBD1 matching 7 bases. The CDR3 contains 15 residues. CDR1 is SNHLY, CDR2 FYNNEI, per germline. J lost 0 bases, V lost 6 bases, and 5 bases had no gene match. CDR3 in DNA: TGTGCCAGCAGGGGACAGAACATAGCCAAAAACATTCAGTACTTC. Its protein product is CASRGQNIAKNIQYF.

The chain recombines TRBV5-1 with TRBJ2-7; TRBD1 is a possible D gene (6 bases). From germline, CDR1 is SGHRS and CDR2 YFSETQ. This CDR3 is built from 16 residues. V was clipped by 0 bases and J by 4 bases, with 17 bases between them. CDR3 coding DNA: TGCGCCAGCAGCTTGGGGCACAGGGACGGAAAATACGAGCAGTACTTC. It is translated as CASSLGHRDGKYEQYF.

This clone turned up a few times. The CDR3 DNA reads as TGCGCCAGCAGCCAAGATTGGCTAGCGGGAGGCTCAGATACGCAGTATTTT. This translates into CASSQDWLAGGSDTQYF. This chain connects TRBV4-1 to TRBJ2-3; 11 bases agree with TRBD2. The V segment lost 0 bases and the J segment 4 bases; nucleotides outside the gene matches: 6. The CDR3 totals 17 residues. Germline CDR1 MGHRA, CDR2 YSYEKL.

The genes are TRBV19 and TRBJ1-5, with TRBD1 identical over 8 bases. Germline-derived CDR1 and CDR2 are LNHDA and SQIVND (reference sequence). V was pared by 3 bases and J by 7 bases, with 8 bases of the junction left unmatched. CDR3 length: 15 residues. CDR3 nucleotide sequence: TGTGCCAGTAGTATTGCCCAGGGGGCCGAACAGCCCCAGCATTTT. Translated, it gives CASSIAQGAEQPQHF.

V usage is TRBV19 and J usage is TRBJ2-5; possible D gene TRBD2, 5 bases. The CDR3 is made up of 16 amino acids. Germline V gene lookup returns CDR1 LNHDA and CDR2 SQIVND (reference sequence). With 3 bases removed from V and 2 bases from J, the gap between germline ends came to 16 bases. CDR3 residues: CASSIPGGPSQETQYF. For the CDR3, the DNA is TGTGCCAGTAGTATCCCAGGCGGGCCTTCTCAAGAGACCCAGTACTTC.

This clone showed up just once. The rearrangement links TRBV7-3 to TRBJ2-1; possibly TRBD2 for D (6 bases). Trimming stripped 0 bases from V and 5 bases from J, with 11 bases between. Germline values: CDR1 SGHTA, CDR2 FQGTGA. This CDR3 comprises 15 residues. The CDR3, as DNA: TGTGCCAGCAGCTTAACTAGGGGCGGGGACAATGAGCAGTTCTTC. Protein product: CASSLTRGGDNEQFF. Filled out from reference TRBV7-3 and TRBJ2-1, the complete variable domain reads GAGVSQTPSNKVTEKGKYVELRCDPISGHTALYWYRQSLGQGPEFLIYFQGTGAADDSGLPNDRFFAVRPEGSVSTLKIQRTERGDSAVYLCASSLTRGGDNEQFFGPGTRLTVL.

This chain's CDR3 is CASSQDLMGREQFF. CDR3 nucleotide sequence: TGTGCCAGCAGCCAAGATTTGATGGGGAGAGAGCAGTTCTTC. The chain uses TRBV4-2 and TRBJ2-1, with D tentatively TRBD2 (5 bases). The V end lost 0 bases, the J end lost 10 bases, and 13 bases lay between the germline ends. This CDR3 has 14 residues. Germline CDR1 LGHNA, CDR2 YNFKEQ.